Many counts were recorded for the clone carrying this TCR beta chain. The antigen is undetermined. The entry originates in a study of regulatory T cells in long-lasting Graves disease. General study points: Persistent patients shared about 2,800 public clonotypes among themselves. Newly diagnosed patients shared fewer, at about 890. Since the sample size was small, accuracy may have been reduced.

With iRepertoire HTBI primers and Arm-PCR of CDR3 regions, TCR beta libraries were built. TCRdb used MiXCR to reprocess the multiplex PCR reads, holding one entry per CDR3 protein. Of 400,000 to 500,000 distinct CDR3 sequences in the sample, 14% to 15% are singletons; the top ten hold approximately 7.8%. Germline V gene sequence: CDR1 SGHNT, CDR2 YENEEA. Trimming removed 3 bases at V and 0 bases at J, with 11 bases between. The CDR3 consists of 16 residues. Regarding time point: newly diagnosed GD, antithyroid drugs for less than 3 months. Construction of the TCR library relied on RNA isolated from PBMCs. Separately, the same data were catalogued under a study of T cells in Graves' hyperthyroidism and ophthalmopathy. That paper states: Patients counted as stable if ophthalmopathy did not develop within 18 months.

V gene TRBV11-3 combines with J gene TRBJ2-2; perhaps TRBD1 as D (5 bases). This receptor was obtained from a woman aged 40 to 50 with Graves disease. This sample comprised peripheral blood mononuclear cells (PBMCs), obtained at new diagnosis, from a patient treated with antithyroid drugs. CDR3 nucleotides: TGTGCCAGCAGCTTCCTTACAGGAGCGAACACCGGGGAGCTGTTTTTT. This encodes CASSFLTGANTGELFF.